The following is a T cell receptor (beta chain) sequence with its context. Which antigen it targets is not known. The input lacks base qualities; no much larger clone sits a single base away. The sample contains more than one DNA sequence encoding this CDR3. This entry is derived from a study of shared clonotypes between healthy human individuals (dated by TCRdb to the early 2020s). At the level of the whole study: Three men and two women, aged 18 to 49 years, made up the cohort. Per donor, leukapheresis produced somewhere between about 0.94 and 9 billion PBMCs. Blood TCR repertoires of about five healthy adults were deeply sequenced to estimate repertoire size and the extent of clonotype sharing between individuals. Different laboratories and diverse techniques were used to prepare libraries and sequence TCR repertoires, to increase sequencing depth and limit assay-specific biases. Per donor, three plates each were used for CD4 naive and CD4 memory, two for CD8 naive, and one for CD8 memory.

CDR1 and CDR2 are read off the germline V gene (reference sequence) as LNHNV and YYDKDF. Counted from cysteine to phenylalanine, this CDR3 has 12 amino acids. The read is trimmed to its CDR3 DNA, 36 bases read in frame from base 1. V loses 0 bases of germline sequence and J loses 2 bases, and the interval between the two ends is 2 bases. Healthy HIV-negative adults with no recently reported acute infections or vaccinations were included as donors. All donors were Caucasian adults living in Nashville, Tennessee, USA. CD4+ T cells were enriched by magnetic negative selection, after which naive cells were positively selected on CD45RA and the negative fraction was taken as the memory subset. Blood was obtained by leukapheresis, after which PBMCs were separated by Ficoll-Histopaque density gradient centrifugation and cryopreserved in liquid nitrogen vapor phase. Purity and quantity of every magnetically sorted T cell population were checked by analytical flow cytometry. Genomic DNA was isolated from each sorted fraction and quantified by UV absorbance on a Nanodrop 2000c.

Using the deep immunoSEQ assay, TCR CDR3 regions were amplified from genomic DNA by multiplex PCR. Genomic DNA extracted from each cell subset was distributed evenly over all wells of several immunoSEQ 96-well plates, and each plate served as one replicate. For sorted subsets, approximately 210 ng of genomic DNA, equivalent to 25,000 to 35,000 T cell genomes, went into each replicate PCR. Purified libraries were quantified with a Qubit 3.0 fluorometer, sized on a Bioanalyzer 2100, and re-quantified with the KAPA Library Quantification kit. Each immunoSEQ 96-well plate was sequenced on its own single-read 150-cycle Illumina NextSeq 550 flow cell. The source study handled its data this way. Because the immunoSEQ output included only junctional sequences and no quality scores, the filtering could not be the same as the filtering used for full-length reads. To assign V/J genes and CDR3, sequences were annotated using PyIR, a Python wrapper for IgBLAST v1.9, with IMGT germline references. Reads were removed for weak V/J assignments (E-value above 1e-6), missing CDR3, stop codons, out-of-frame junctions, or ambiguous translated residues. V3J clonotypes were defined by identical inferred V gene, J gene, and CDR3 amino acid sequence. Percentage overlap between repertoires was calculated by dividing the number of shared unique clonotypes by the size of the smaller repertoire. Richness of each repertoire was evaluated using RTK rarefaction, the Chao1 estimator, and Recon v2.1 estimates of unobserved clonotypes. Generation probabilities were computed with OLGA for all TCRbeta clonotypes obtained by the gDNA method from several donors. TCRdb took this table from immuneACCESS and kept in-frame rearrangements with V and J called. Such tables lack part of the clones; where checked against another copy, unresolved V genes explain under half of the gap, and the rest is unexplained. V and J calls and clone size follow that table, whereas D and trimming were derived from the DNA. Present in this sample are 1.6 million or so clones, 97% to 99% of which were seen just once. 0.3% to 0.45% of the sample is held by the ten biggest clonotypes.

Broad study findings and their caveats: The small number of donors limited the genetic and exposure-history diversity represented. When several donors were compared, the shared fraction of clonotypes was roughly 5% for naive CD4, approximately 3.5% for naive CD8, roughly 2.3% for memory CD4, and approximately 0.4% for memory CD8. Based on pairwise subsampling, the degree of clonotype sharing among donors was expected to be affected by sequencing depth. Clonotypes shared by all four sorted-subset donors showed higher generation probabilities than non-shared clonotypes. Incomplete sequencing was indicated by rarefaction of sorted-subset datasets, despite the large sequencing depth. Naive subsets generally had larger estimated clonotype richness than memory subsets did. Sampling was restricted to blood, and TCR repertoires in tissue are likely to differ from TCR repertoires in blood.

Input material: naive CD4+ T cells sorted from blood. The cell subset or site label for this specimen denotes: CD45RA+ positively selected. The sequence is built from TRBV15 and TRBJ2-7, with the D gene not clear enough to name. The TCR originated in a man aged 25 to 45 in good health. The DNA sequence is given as TGTGCCACCAGCAGAGACCCCTACGAGCAGTACTTC. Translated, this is CATSRDPYEQYF.